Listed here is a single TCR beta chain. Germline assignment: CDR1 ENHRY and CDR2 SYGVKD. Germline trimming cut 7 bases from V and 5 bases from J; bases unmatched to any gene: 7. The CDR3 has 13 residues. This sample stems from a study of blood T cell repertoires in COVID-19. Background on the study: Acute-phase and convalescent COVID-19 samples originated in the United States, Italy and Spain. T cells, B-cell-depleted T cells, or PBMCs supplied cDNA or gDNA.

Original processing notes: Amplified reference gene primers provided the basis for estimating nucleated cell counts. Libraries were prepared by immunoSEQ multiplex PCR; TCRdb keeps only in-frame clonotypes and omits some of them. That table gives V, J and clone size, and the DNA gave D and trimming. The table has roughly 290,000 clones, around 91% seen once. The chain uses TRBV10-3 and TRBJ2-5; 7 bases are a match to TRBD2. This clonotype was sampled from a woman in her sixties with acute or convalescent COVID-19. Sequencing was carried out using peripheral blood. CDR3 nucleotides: TGTGCCATCAATCGGGGGGTTCAGGAGACCCAGTACTTC. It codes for CAINRGVQETQYF.